These 5 T cell receptor beta chains were sequenced from one sample in a study of post-analysis software for immune sequencing data. Each TCR beta cDNA library carried unique molecular identifiers. TCRdb processed the PCR reads anew with MiXCR; each CDR3 protein has one entry. The data show hundreds of thousands of distinct CDR3 sequences, with just under 30% seen just once and roughly 0.54% held by the top ten. No antigen has been identified for these receptors. General observations from the study: Included in a set of about 5 TRBV segments more frequent in patients than controls were TRBV5-6, TRBV5-1 and TRBV20-1.

Sequenced sample: blood. The receptors were sampled from a girl under 18 with multiple sclerosis.

J is TRBJ2-7 and V is TRBV7-2, with D possibly being TRBD1 or TRBD2 (6 bases each). The CDR3 has 14 amino acids. The germline V and J ends were trimmed by 5 bases and 5 bases, with 16 bases remaining between them. Germline lookup yields CDR1 SGHTA and CDR2 FQGNSA. The CDR3 sequence is CASSLQGLDDEQYF. In nucleotides, the CDR3 is TGTGCCAGCAGCCTACAGGGACTCGACGACGAGCAGTACTTC. Together with reference TRBV7-2 and TRBJ2-7, the CDR3 gives the full variable domain: GAGVSQSPSNKVTEKGKDVELRCDPISGHTALYWYRQSLGQGLEFLIYFQGNSAPDKSGLPSDRFSAERTGGSVSTLTIQRTQQEDSAVYLCASSLQGLDDEQYFGPGTRLTVT.

The chain uses TRBV6-1 and TRBJ2-4, with D unresolved. Per the germline V gene, CDR1 is MNHNS and CDR2 is SASEGT. This CDR3 is built from 15 residues. V gave up 10 bases and J gave up 2 bases, with 18 bases separating them. CDR3 coding DNA: TGTGCCACCTCAGCAGGCGTAGTTTCCAAAAACATTCAGTACTTC. Translation gives CATSAGVVSKNIQYF.

The sample holds a few counts of this clonotype. The chain has TRBV6-5 and TRBJ2-7, with D possibly TRBD2 on 7 matching bases. Germline-derived CDR1 and CDR2 are MNHEY and SVGAGI. The germline V and J ends were trimmed by 4 bases and 2 bases, with 18 bases remaining between them. CDR3 size: 16 residues. This CDR3 is CASSWRGGAPAYEQYF. The DNA for the CDR3 is TGTGCCAGCAGTTGGAGGGGGGGCGCGCCAGCCTACGAGCAGTACTTC.

This clonotype was detected only a few times. The chain joins TRBV6-1 to TRBJ2-1; the D gene is possibly TRBD1 (6 bases). The germline V gene encodes CDR1 MNHNS and CDR2 SASEGT. V lost 6 bases, J lost 5 bases, and 17 bases lay in between. The CDR3 runs to 15 residues. CDR3 in DNA: TGTGCCAGCAGGGGACACAGGGTTGAGGACAATGAGCAGTTCTTC. Residues: CASRGHRVEDNEQFF.

V usage is TRBV5-1 and J usage is TRBJ1-2, with D possibly TRBD1 on 5 matching bases. The CDR3 contains 18 residues. V lost 3 bases, J lost 7 bases, and 28 bases lay in between. CDR1 and CDR2 from the germline V gene are SGHRS and YFSETQ. The CDR3 region has the DNA TGCGCCAGCAGCTCGACAGTCCCAGCCCCGACTAGGTACGTTGGCTACACCTTC. It codes for CASSSTVPAPTRYVGYTF.